This T cell receptor (beta chain) derives from a study of blood T cells in healthy people across ages. Germline CDR1 and CDR2: SEHNR and FQNEAQ (reference sequence). The ends were cut back, 3 bases at V and 6 bases at J, with 10 bases in the middle. The CDR3 has 13 amino acids. Overall study findings and caveats: There were more naive CD4+ cells and higher diversity in long-lived donors than in aged donors. Expanded clonotype shifts may have been confounded, as the donors had an unknown CMV status.

Per sample, at least 5 micrograms of total RNA were extracted. This clonotype was detected a few times. What it binds is unknown. A sample-barcoded 5' primer and a J-beta primer mix were used in a second PCR of roughly 6 to 11 cycles. TCRdb re-called the 5' RACE reads through MiXCR, storing one row per CDR3 protein. The table records some 1.4 million distinct CDR3 sequences, around 42% of them present only once. Sequenced material: blood. This receptor was taken from a woman aged 18 to 35 in good health. The rearrangement joins TRBV7-9 to TRBJ2-3; D remains ambiguous. The CDR3 reads CASSFPRADTQYF. DNA for the CDR3: TGTGCCAGCAGCTTCCCCCGGGCTGATACGCAGTATTTT. Full variable domain (missing parts from reference TRBV7-9 and TRBJ2-3): DTGVSQNPRHKITKRGQNVTFRCDPISEHNRLYWYRQTLGQGPEFLTYFQNEAQLEKSRLLSDRFSAERPKGSFSTLEIQRTEQGDSAMYLCASSFPRADTQYFGPGTRLTVL.